This TCR beta chain was found in a study of radiotherapy plus CTLA-4 blockade in lung cancer. Study-wide context: For 15% to 20% of patients, objective responses occurred, and about 30% had disease control. General study points: The best prediction of response reportedly came from early blood T cell clone dynamics, with interferon-beta. Blood TCR clones of tumor origin expanded after radiotherapy plus ipilimumab.

Trimming took 4 bases from V and 0 from J, leaving 15 bases between them. Germline values: CDR1 SEHNR, CDR2 FQNEAQ (reference sequence). CDR3 length equals 16 residues. Here immunoSEQ multiplex PCR was the method, and the copy in TCRdb shows in-frame clones only, minus some. The sample carries approximately 49,000 clones, roughly 85% recorded once. Each patient with chemo-refractory metastatic non-small-cell lung cancer was treated with focal radiation plus CTLA-4 blockade using ipilimumab. With respect to this clone: Its antigen is undetermined.

The origin of this receptor is a human donor with non-small cell lung cancer whose response to radiotherapy plus ipilimumab could not be evaluated. Here the sequenced sample was peripheral blood, taken from a patient treated with radiotherapy plus ipilimumab. The J gene is TRBJ1-1, the V gene TRBV7-9, with a weak D call TRBD1 (6 bases). The CDR3 bases are TGTGCCAGCAGCTCGAGGGACATTCTCCTGAACACTGAAGCTTTCTTT. Translated: CASSSRDILLNTEAFF.